This is a list of T cell receptor beta chains from one sample in a study of coeliac disease. Clones were sequenced by immunoSEQ multiplex PCR, and TCRdb holds only the in-frame ones, with some missing. Among about 7,000 clones listed, about 78% were seen once. The sample comprised lamina propria lymphocytes from the gut. These TCRs come from a man aged 30-40 years with celiac disease. CDR3s include the opening cysteine and the closing phenylalanine or tryptophan. D genes are given only for firm matches. Clone size is shown for a subset of rows, as once, few, many or a class of expanded clone.

D gene: -
clone size: -
J gene: TRBJ2-5
V gene: TRBV7-2
CDR3 DNA: TGTGCCAGCAGCCGGGTTCGGTCGGGGACCCAGTACTTC
CDR3 protein: CASSRVRSGTQYF

D gene: -
clone size: -
J gene: TRBJ2-2
V gene: TRBV11-2
CDR3 DNA: TGTGCCAGCAGCTTAGATCGGTACACCGGGGAGCTGTTTTTT
CDR3 protein: CASSLDRYTGELFF

D gene: -
clone size: few
J gene: TRBJ2-1
V gene: TRBV9
CDR3 DNA: TGTGCCAGCAGCCCATCCTACGGGCTAGCGACCTACAATGAGCAGTTCTTC
CDR3 protein: CASSPSYGLATYNEQFF

D gene: -
clone size: few
J gene: TRBJ1-3
V gene: TRBV11-2
CDR3 DNA: TGTGCCAGCAGCTCGCAGTTCTCTGGAAACACCATATATTTT
CDR3 protein: CASSSQFSGNTIYF

D gene: TRBD2
clone size: few
J gene: TRBJ2-5
V gene: TRBV7-8
CDR3 DNA: TGTGCCAGCAGCTTTTCCCTAGCGGGCATCCAAGAGACCCAGTACTTC
CDR3 protein: CASSFSLAGIQETQYF

D gene: TRBD2
clone size: -
J gene: TRBJ2-7
V gene: TRBV28
CDR3 DNA: TGTGCCAGCACCCCCAACGGGGGGGACTACGAGCAGTACTTC
CDR3 protein: CASTPNGGDYEQYF

D gene: TRBD2
clone size: -
J gene: TRBJ2-1
V gene: TRBV30
CDR3 DNA: TGTGCCTCCCGGTCTAGCGGGAGTATCGGTGAGCAGTTCTTC
CDR3 protein: CASRSSGSIGEQFF

D gene: -
clone size: few
J gene: TRBJ2-2
V gene: TRBV7-2
CDR3 DNA: TGTGCCAGCAGCCCTGGGGCGGTCGGGGAGCTGTTTTTT
CDR3 protein: CASSPGAVGELFF

D gene: -
clone size: few
J gene: TRBJ1-1
V gene: TRBV28
CDR3 DNA: TGTGCCAGCAGCCCTGGACAGATTGCTAAAGCTTTCTTT
CDR3 protein: CASSPGQIAKAFF

D gene: TRBD1
clone size: -
J gene: TRBJ2-5
V gene: TRBV5-1
CDR3 DNA: TGCGCCAGCAGGCCGGGACAGTCACAAGAGACCCAGTACTTC
CDR3 protein: CASRPGQSQETQYF

D gene: TRBD2
clone size: -
J gene: TRBJ2-3
V gene: TRBV18
CDR3 DNA: TGTGCCAGCTCATCTGGGACTAGCGGGAGTAATACGCAGTATTTT
CDR3 protein: CASSSGTSGSNTQYF

D gene: TRBD1
clone size: -
J gene: TRBJ2-1
V gene: TRBV7-9
CDR3 DNA: TGTGCCATAGGACAGGGGGCCGGGTCCTACAATGAGCAGTTCTTC
CDR3 protein: CAIGQGAGSYNEQFF

D gene: -
clone size: -
J gene: TRBJ1-1
V gene: TRBV29-1
CDR3 DNA: TGCAGCGTTGAATATTTCAGTTTGAACACTGAAGCTTTCTTT
CDR3 protein: CSVEYFSLNTEAFF

D gene: TRBD1
clone size: -
J gene: TRBJ2-2
V gene: TRBV9
CDR3 DNA: TGTGCCAGCAGCGTAACGACAGGGGTGGGCACCGGGGAGCTGTTTTTT
CDR3 protein: CASSVTTGVGTGELFF

D gene: -
clone size: -
J gene: TRBJ2-4
V gene: TRBV28
CDR3 DNA: TGTGCCAGCACTTCGGGGATGGCCAAAAACATTCAGTACTTC
CDR3 protein: CASTSGMAKNIQYF

D gene: -
clone size: medium-sized
J gene: TRBJ2-7
V gene: TRBV7-6
CDR3 DNA: TGTGCCAGCAGCTTAGCAGGGAGTTCCTACGAGCAGTACTTC
CDR3 protein: CASSLAGSSYEQYF

D gene: TRBD2
clone size: -
J gene: TRBJ2-5
V gene: TRBV4-1
CDR3 DNA: TGCGCCAGCAGCCAAGATACAGCGGGAGGTACCCAAGAGACCCAGTACTTC
CDR3 protein: CASSQDTAGGTQETQYF

D gene: TRBD2
clone size: -
J gene: TRBJ2-2
V gene: TRBV4-1
CDR3 DNA: TGCGCCAGCAGCCAGGATAGCGGGAGGGCCCAAACCGGGGAGCTGTTTTTT
CDR3 protein: CASSQDSGRAQTGELFF

D gene: -
clone size: -
J gene: TRBJ1-1
V gene: TRBV30
CDR3 DNA: TGTGCCTGGAGTGTCATCACTCCGTCTACTTTCTTT
CDR3 protein: CAWSVITPSTFF

D gene: TRBD1
clone size: once
J gene: TRBJ2-5
V gene: TRBV18
CDR3 DNA: TGTGCCAGCTCACCGACCGGGACAGGGTCAGAGACCCAGTACTTC
CDR3 protein: CASSPTGTGSETQYF

D gene: TRBD1
clone size: -
J gene: TRBJ1-5
V gene: TRBV18
CDR3 DNA: TGTGCCAGCTCAGCGACAGGGGAAGGCAATCAGCCCCAGCATTTT
CDR3 protein: CASSATGEGNQPQHF

D gene: TRBD1
clone size: -
J gene: TRBJ1-4
V gene: TRBV2
CDR3 DNA: TGTGCCAGCAGCGCCTCGACAGGGAGAAATGAAAAACTGTTTTTT
CDR3 protein: CASSASTGRNEKLFF

D gene: -
clone size: -
J gene: TRBJ2-7
V gene: TRBV21-1
CDR3 DNA: TGTGCCAGCAGCAAAGTGCTATGGAGAGAATACTCCTACGAGCAGTGCTTC
CDR3 protein: CASSKVLWREYSYEQCF

D gene: -
clone size: few
J gene: TRBJ1-2
V gene: TRBV6-5
CDR3 DNA: TGTGCCAGCAGTTACTCAAACCCGACAGGTCACGGAGGCTACACCTTC
CDR3 protein: CASSYSNPTGHGGYTF

D gene: TRBD2
clone size: -
J gene: TRBJ2-1
V gene: TRBV19
CDR3 DNA: TGTGCCAGTAGTATAGCGACCGGGACTAATTACAATGAGCAGTTCTTC
CDR3 protein: CASSIATGTNYNEQFF